This T cell receptor beta chain was found in a study of identical twins. Study results and limitations: Twin-shared out-of-frame alpha sequences were enriched for low generation probability. The more abundant beta clonotypes in cord blood had fewer insertions, and memory repertoires did not show this. The degree of excess twin sharing was weaker in beta out-of-frame sequences.

TCRdb re-analysed the 5' RACE reads in MiXCR, keeping a single row per CDR3 protein. Of some 1,700,000 distinct CDR3 sequences detected, about 31% appear once; the ten largest clones hold approximately 0.29%. This clonotype was seen more than once but under ten times. No antigen is known for it. Sequenced: cord blood. This receptor was taken from a newborn girl in good health.

CDR3 DNA: TGCAGTGCTAGAGAGAGGACAGGTCAACACGAGCAGTACTTC. This codes for CSARERTGQHEQYF. The genes are TRBV20-1 and TRBJ2-7; TRBD1 agrees at 7 bases. With 0 bases clipped from V and 5 bases from J, the junction kept 7 bases outside the gene matches. The CDR3 has 14 amino acids. From germline, CDR1 is DFQATT and CDR2 SNEGSKA (reference sequence).